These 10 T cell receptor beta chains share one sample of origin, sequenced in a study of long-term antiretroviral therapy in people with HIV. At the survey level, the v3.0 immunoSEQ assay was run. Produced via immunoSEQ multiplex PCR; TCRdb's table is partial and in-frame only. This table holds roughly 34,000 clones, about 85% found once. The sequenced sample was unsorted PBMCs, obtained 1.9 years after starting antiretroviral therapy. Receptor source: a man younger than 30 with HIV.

CDR3 DNA: TGTGCCAGCAGTTACAAAAGGGGGGCTGAAGCTTTCTTT. As protein: CASSYKRGAEAFF. This rearrangement joins TRBV6-6 to TRBJ1-1; weak D call: TRBD1 (6 bases). Trimming stripped 2 bases from V and 6 bases from J, with 10 bases between. Germline CDR1 reads MNHNY; CDR2 reads SVGAGI (reference sequence). This CDR3 contains 13 residues.

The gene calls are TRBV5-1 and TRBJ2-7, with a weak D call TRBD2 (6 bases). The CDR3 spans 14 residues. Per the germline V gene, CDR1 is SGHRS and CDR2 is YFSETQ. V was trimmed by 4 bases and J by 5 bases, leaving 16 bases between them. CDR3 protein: CASSPQGGDHEQYF. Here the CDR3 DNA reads TGCGCCAGCAGCCCCCAAGGAGGGGATCACGAGCAGTACTTC. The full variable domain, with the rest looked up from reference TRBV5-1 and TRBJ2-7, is KAGVTQTPRYLIKTRGQQVTLSCSPISGHRSVSWYQQTPGQGLQFLFEYFSETQRNKGNFPGRFSGRQFSNSRSEMNVSTLELGDSALYLCASSPQGGDHEQYFGPGTRLTVT.

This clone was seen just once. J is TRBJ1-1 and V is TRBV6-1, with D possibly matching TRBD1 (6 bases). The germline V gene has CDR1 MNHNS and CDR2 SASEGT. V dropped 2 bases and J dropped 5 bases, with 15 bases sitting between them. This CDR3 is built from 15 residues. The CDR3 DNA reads TGTGCCAGCAGTGAATGGGGGGGCGGGGGTACTGAAGCTTTCTTT. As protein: CASSEWGGGGTEAFF.

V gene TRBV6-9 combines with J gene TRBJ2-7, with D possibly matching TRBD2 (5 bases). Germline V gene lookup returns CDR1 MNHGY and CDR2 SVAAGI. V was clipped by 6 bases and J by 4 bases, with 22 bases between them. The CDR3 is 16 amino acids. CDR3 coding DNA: TGTGCCAGCAGACCTTCCGGTGGGAGTTTCTTTTACGAGCAGTACGTC. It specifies CASRPSGGSFFYEQYV.

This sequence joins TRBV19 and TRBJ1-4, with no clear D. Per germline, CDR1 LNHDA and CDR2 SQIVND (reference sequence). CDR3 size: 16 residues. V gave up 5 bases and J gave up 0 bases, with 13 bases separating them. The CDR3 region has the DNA TGTGCCAGTAGTCCCGGATCCGTTGCAACTAATGAAAAACTGTTTTTT. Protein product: CASSPGSVATNEKLFF.

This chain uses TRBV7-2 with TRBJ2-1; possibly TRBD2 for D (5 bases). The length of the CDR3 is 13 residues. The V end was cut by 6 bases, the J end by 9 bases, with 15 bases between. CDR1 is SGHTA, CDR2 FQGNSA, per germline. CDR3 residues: CASRLRLGSEQFF. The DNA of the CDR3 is TGTGCCAGCAGACTTAGGTTAGGGAGTGAGCAGTTCTTC. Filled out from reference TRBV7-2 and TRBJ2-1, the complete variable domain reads GAGVSQSPSNKVTEKGKDVELRCDPISGHTALYWYRQSLGQGLEFLIYFQGNSAPDKSGLPSDRFSAERTGGSVSTLTIQRTQQEDSAVYLCASRLRLGSEQFFGPGTRLTVL.

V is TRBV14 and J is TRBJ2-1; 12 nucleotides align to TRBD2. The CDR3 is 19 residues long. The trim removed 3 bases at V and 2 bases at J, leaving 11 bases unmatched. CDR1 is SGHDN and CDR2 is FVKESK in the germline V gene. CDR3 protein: CASSHLGLAGLRTYNEQFF. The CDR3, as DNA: TGTGCCAGCAGCCACCTAGGACTAGCGGGGCTCCGGACCTACAATGAGCAGTTCTTC.

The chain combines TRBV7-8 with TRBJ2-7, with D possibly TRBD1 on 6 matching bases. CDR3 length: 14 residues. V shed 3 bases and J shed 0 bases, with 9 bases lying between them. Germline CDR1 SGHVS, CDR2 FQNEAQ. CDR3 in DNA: TGTGCCAGCAGCTTTGGGGGCGCCTCCTACGAGCAGTACTTC. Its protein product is CASSFGGASYEQYF.

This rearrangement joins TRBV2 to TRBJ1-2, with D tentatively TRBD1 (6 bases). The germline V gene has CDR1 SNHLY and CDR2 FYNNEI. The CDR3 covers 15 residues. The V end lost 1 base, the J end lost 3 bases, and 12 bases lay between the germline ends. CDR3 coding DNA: TGTGCCAGCAGTGAAGTTACCGGGACATACTATGGCTACACCTTC. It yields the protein CASSEVTGTYYGYTF. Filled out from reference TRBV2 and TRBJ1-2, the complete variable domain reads EPEVTQTPSHQVTQMGQEVILRCVPISNHLYFYWYRQILGQKVEFLVSFYNNEISEKSEIFDDQFSVERPDGSNFTLKIRSTKLEDSAMYFCASSEVTGTYYGYTFGSGTRLTVV.

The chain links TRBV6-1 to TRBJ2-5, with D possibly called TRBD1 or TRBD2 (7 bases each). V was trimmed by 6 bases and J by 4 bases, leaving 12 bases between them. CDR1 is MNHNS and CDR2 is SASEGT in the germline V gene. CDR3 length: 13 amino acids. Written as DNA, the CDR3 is TGTGCCAGCAGGCCAGGGGGGGGAGAGACCCAGTACTTC. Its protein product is CASRPGGGETQYF.